Listed below are T cell receptor beta chains from one sample, sequenced in a study of shared clonotypes between healthy human individuals. The method was immunoSEQ multiplex PCR; TCRdb's version includes in-frame clones alone and lacks a portion of them. In the table there are hundreds of thousands of clones, 74% of which are singletons. The specimen was memory CD4+ T cells sorted from blood. These receptors originate from a woman between 25 and 40 years old in good health. Each CDR3 is given with its conserved first and last residue. A D gene is named only where the DNA matches it firmly. A row's size may be missing; if present it is once, few, many or a size class.

size	D	V	J	DNA	CDR3
once	NA	TRBV11-3	TRBJ1-1	TGTGCCAGCAGCCTACCGGGACGGAGCAGTAACACTGAAGCTTTCTTT	CASSLPGRSSNTEAFF
few	NA	TRBV7-9	TRBJ2-7	TGTGCCAGCAGCGCAGGCCACTACGAGCAGTACTTC	CASSAGHYEQYF
NA	TRBD1	TRBV28	TRBJ2-7	TGTGCCAGCAGTTTATTCAGGGGGCTGGACGAGCAGTACTTC	CASSLFRGLDEQYF
NA	TRBD2	TRBV7-9	TRBJ2-7	TGTGCCAGCAGCTTAGACCCGACTCGGGGGGGGCTTTCCTACGAGCAGTACTTC	CASSLDPTRGGLSYEQYF
NA	NA	TRBV28	TRBJ1-5	TGTGCCAGCAGCGTAGGGGGGGTTCGGCCCCAGCATTTT	CASSVGGVRPQHF
NA	NA	TRBV7-8	TRBJ2-2	TGTGCCAGCAGCCCCCAAGTGTCCGGGGAGCTGTTTTTT	CASSPQVSGELFF
NA	TRBD2	TRBV29-1	TRBJ2-2	TGCAGCGTTTACTGGCGGGGGACCGGGGAGCTGTTTTTT	CSVYWRGTGELFF
NA	TRBD1	TRBV6-1	TRBJ2-7	TGTGCCAGCAGTGAAGGGACAGGGGGCATCTACGAGCAGTACTTC	CASSEGTGGIYEQYF
few	TRBD2	TRBV14	TRBJ2-1	TGTGCCAGCAGCCGCAGGGCGGGAGGGGCGGTTGAGCAGTTCTTC	CASSRRAGGAVEQFF
once	NA	TRBV6-6	TRBJ1-5	TGTGCCAGCAGTTTGGGGGGCTCCAATCAGCCCCAGCATTTT	CASSLGGSNQPQHF
NA	NA	TRBV11-2	TRBJ2-4	TGTGCCGGCAGCATACGATTTGGGCCCGGAAACATTCAGTACTTC	CAGSIRFGPGNIQYF
NA	TRBD2	TRBV27	TRBJ2-3	TGTGCCAGCACCCGGGAAGCGGGAGTGGGTACGCAGTATTTT	CASTREAGVGTQYF
NA	NA	TRBV4-2	TRBJ2-7	TGTGCCAGCAGCCAAGGAGTAGGAGAGAACTACGAGCAGTACTTC	CASSQGVGENYEQYF
NA	TRBD1	TRBV6-1	TRBJ1-5	TGTGCCAGCAGTGGAGGGACAGGTACGACGGGTCAGCCCCAGCATTTT	CASSGGTGTTGQPQHF
NA	NA	TRBV9	TRBJ1-2	TGTGCCAGCAGCGTAGGCACGGAGAACTATGGCTACACCTTC	CASSVGTENYGYTF
NA	TRBD2	TRBV28	TRBJ2-1	TGTGCCAGCAGTCCCAATGGGGGAGGGCAGCACAATGAGCAGTTCTTC	CASSPNGGGQHNEQFF
few	NA	TRBV14	TRBJ2-1	TGTGCCAGCAGCCAAGGTCGCAATGAGCAGTTCTTC	CASSQGRNEQFF
NA	TRBD1	TRBV19	TRBJ1-1	TGTGCCAGTAGTTACAGGGGGAACACTGAAGCTTTCTTT	CASSYRGNTEAFF
NA	NA	TRBV5-4	TRBJ1-3	TGTGCCAGCAGCTTGTGGGGGGCAGAGAACACCATATATTTT	CASSLWGAENTIYF
NA	TRBD1	TRBV6-5	TRBJ2-5	TGTGCCAGCAGTAAAACAGACAGGGTAGGCGAGACCCAGTACTTC	CASSKTDRVGETQYF
NA	TRBD1	TRBV2	TRBJ1-2	TGTGCCAGCAGTTTGGGGGACAGCCGGGCCCCCTATGGCTACACCTTC	CASSLGDSRAPYGYTF
NA	NA	TRBV4-2	TRBJ1-1	TGTGCCAGCAGCCCCCGGGCCACTGAAGCTTTCTTT	CASSPRATEAFF
NA	NA	TRBV28	TRBJ1-1	TGTGCCAGCAGTCCTCCGGAACCGGGGAAATGGGCTGAAGCTTTCTTT	CASSPPEPGKWAEAFF
NA	NA	TRBV10-2	TRBJ1-5	TGCGCCAGCAGTGAGTCGAATAGGGTGAGTCAGCCCCAGCATTTT	CASSESNRVSQPQHF
NA	TRBD1	TRBV5-1	TRBJ2-1	TGCGCCAGCAGCCCGGACAAGGGACAGGGGAGCAATGAGCAGTTCTTC	CASSPDKGQGSNEQFF
few	NA	TRBV18	TRBJ2-7	TGTGCCAGCTCAGGGGGGCCTCTCGAGCAGTACTTC	CASSGGPLEQYF
NA	TRBD2	TRBV28	TRBJ2-2	TGTGCCAGCAGTTTAGCGGGAGGGCTGTACGGGGAGCTGTTTTTT	CASSLAGGLYGELFF
few	NA	TRBV5-6	TRBJ2-7	TGTGCCAGCAGCTTGAAGGTTACGGTCGAGCAGTACTTC	CASSLKVTVEQYF
NA	NA	TRBV28	TRBJ2-3	TGTGCCAGCGCGCGGAGGTCCCGTAACACAGATACGCAGTATTTT	CASARRSRNTDTQYF
NA	NA	TRBV27	TRBJ2-2	TGTGCCAGCGCCCCCCTCGACAGAACCGGGGAGCTGTTTTTT	CASAPLDRTGELFF
NA	NA	TRBV6-1	TRBJ2-3	TGTGCCAGCAGTGGGCTCTTTTTATCCGGGTCAGATACGCAGTATTTT	CASSGLFLSGSDTQYF
few	TRBD2	TRBV7-9	TRBJ2-3	TGTGCCAGCAGCCGGCAGGCGGGAGGCCCGACAGATACGCAGTATTTT	CASSRQAGGPTDTQYF
NA	NA	TRBV10-1	TRBJ1-1	TGCGCCAGCAGTGTCGAGGGGTTGGGCACTGAAGCTTTCTTT	CASSVEGLGTEAFF
NA	TRBD1	TRBV27	TRBJ2-2	TGTGCCAGCATGGGGACAGGGGGCACCGGGGAGCTGTTTTTT	CASMGTGGTGELFF
NA	NA	TRBV14	TRBJ2-5	TGTGCCAGCAGCCAAGTAAGAGACCGAGAGACCCAGTACTTC	CASSQVRDRETQYF